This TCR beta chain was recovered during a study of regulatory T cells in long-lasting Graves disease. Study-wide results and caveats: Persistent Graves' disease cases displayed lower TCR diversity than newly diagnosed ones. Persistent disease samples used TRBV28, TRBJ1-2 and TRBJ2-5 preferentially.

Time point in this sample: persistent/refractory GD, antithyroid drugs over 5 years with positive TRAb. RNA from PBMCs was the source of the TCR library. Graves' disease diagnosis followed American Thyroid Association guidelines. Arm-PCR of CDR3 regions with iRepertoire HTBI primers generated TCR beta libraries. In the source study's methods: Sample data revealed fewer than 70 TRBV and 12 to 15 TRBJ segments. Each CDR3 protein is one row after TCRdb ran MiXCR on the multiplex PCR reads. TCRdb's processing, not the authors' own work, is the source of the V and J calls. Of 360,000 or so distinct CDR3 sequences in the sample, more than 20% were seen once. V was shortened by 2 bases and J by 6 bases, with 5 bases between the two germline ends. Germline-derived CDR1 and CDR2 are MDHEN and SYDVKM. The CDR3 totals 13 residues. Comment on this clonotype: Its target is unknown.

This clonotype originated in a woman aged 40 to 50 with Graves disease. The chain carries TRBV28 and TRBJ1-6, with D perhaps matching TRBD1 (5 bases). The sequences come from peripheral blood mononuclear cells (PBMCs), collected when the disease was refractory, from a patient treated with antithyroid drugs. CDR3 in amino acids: CASSLDSNSPLHF. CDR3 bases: TGTGCCAGCAGTTTAGACAGTAATTCACCCCTCCACTTT.